Listed below are T cell receptor beta chains from one sample, sequenced in a study of cytomegalovirus exposure and HLA in healthy donors. Generated by immunoSEQ multiplex PCR, the TCRdb table keeps only in-frame clones and is missing some. The data show more than 200,000 clones, with about 79% seen just once and 1.5% to 2% held by the top ten. Sequencing was done on a sample of PBMCs. The source of these receptors is a man younger than 30 in good health and CMV-seronegative. The CDR3 runs from the conserved cysteine through the conserved F or W. Fields, in order: D gene, J gene, CDR3 length, V gene, clone size, CDR3 protein, CDR3 DNA. The D gene is left open where the match is weak. Where a row states a size, it is once, few, many or the class of an expanded clone; other rows omit it.

>TRBD2|TRBJ2-3|15|TRBV18|NA
CASSPGLAGADTQYF
TGTGCCAGCTCACCGGGACTAGCGGGAGCAGATACGCAGTATTTT
>TRBD1|TRBJ1-4|13|TRBV5-1|NA
CASSLTGEEKLFF
TGCGCCAGCAGCTTGACAGGGGAGGAAAAACTGTTTTTT
>TRBD1|TRBJ1-1|13|TRBV5-6|NA
CASSPRGPPEAFF
TGTGCCAGCAGCCCCAGGGGGCCGCCTGAAGCTTTCTTT
>TRBD2|TRBJ2-3|18|TRBV4-3|once
CASSQGSSGERSTDTQYF
TGCGCCAGCAGCCAAGGATCTAGCGGGGAGAGGAGCACAGATACGCAGTATTTT
>NA|TRBJ1-2|11|TRBV29-1|few
CSVGAVDGYTF
TGCAGCGTTGGGGCCGTGGATGGCTACACCTTC
>NA|TRBJ2-7|13|TRBV7-2|NA
CASSFINDREQYF
TGTGCCAGCAGCTTCATTAATGACAGGGAGCAGTACTTC
>TRBD1|TRBJ2-1|15|TRBV7-7|once
CASSLSGTGVNEQFF
TGTGCTAGCAGCTTATCGGGGACAGGGGTTAATGAGCAGTTCTTC
>TRBD2|TRBJ2-2|17|TRBV7-3|NA
CASSSVQRGEDTGELFF
TGTGCCAGCAGCTCAGTACAACGGGGGGAAGACACCGGGGAGCTGTTTTTT
>NA|TRBJ1-1|11|TRBV2|NA
CASSPGTEAFF
TGTGCCAGCAGTCCCGGGACTGAAGCTTTCTTT
>TRBD1|TRBJ2-7|16|TRBV7-6|NA
CANSLAEGDRGYEQYF
TGTGCCAACAGCTTAGCAGAGGGGGACAGGGGCTACGAGCAGTACTTC
>TRBD2|TRBJ2-1|15|TRBV29-1|NA
CSVLLAGYGGNEQFF
TGCAGCGTGCTGCTAGCGGGATACGGGGGCAATGAGCAGTTCTTC
>TRBD1|TRBJ2-5|16|TRBV19|NA
CASSIYRGDGSETQYF
TGTGCCAGTAGTATATACAGGGGGGACGGATCCGAGACCCAGTACTTC
>TRBD1|TRBJ2-7|15|TRBV7-8|few
CASSYRDRSSYEQYF
TGTGCCAGCAGTTACCGGGACAGAAGCTCCTACGAGCAGTACTTC
>TRBD1|TRBJ2-2|15|TRBV18|NA
CASSRNRGDAGELFF
TGTGCCAGCTCACGAAACAGGGGAGACGCCGGGGAGCTGTTTTTT
>TRBD1|TRBJ1-4|16|TRBV7-9|NA
CASSSAAGQQNEKLFF
TGTGCCAGCAGCTCCGCGGCGGGACAGCAAAATGAAAAACTGTTTTTT
>TRBD1|TRBJ1-2|13|TRBV5-4|NA
CASSPGTGVGYTF
TGTGCCAGCAGCCCCGGGACAGGGGTAGGCTACACCTTC
>TRBD1|TRBJ2-1|15|TRBV19|NA
CASRSTGGLYNEQFF
TGTGCCAGTAGATCCACAGGGGGGCTCTACAATGAGCAGTTCTTC
>NA|TRBJ1-1|15|TRBV29-1|NA
CSVDGQGTSNTEAFF
TGCAGCGTTGATGGGCAGGGAACCTCGAACACTGAAGCTTTCTTT
>TRBD1|TRBJ1-5|13|TRBV6-5|NA
CASLGTGQQPQHF
TGTGCCAGCCTAGGGACAGGGCAACAGCCCCAGCATTTT
>NA|TRBJ2-1|15|TRBV6-5|NA
CASSYSMGEAYEQFF
TGTGCCAGCAGTTACTCTATGGGGGAGGCGTATGAGCAGTTCTTC
>TRBD1|TRBJ1-4|15|TRBV4-3|few
CASSARTGMDEKLFF
TGCGCCAGCAGCGCCCGGACAGGGATGGATGAAAAACTGTTTTTT
>NA|TRBJ1-2|14|TRBV7-9|NA
CASRPQAGNYGYTF
TGTGCCAGCAGGCCTCAGGCCGGAAACTATGGCTACACCTTC
>TRBD1|TRBJ1-1|14|TRBV5-6|once
CASSTTGVVTEAFF
TGTGCCAGCAGCACGACAGGGGTTGTCACTGAAGCTTTCTTT
>NA|TRBJ2-7|11|TRBV29-1|NA
CSVEVSAEQYF
TGCAGCGTTGAAGTTTCAGCGGAGCAGTACTTC